The 9 T cell receptor beta chains given below trace back to one sample, sequenced in a study of beta chain features in type 1 diabetes. Since all of the isolated RNA was reverse transcribed, expressed TCRB transcripts were what got sequenced. Using immunoSEQ multiplex PCR, the repertoire was profiled, and TCRdb retains in-frame clones only, with some absent. The sample carries about 250,000 clones, around an eighth recorded once. Material: naive CD4+ T cells from blood. These receptors were taken from a woman aged 40 to 49 in good health.

This clone has only a few counts. V is TRBV7-8 and J is TRBJ2-7, with a weak D call TRBD2 (5 bases). CDR1 SGHVS and CDR2 FQNEAQ come from the germline V gene. The germline V and J ends were trimmed by 3 bases and 1 base, with 13 bases remaining between them. This CDR3 spans 15 amino acids. CDR3 sequence reads: CASSFRGLDSYEQYF. The CDR3 DNA follows: TGTGCCAGCAGCTTTCGAGGGCTCGATTCCTACGAGCAGTACTTC.

V usage is TRBV5-6 and J usage is TRBJ2-7; D is unclear. Germline V gene lookup returns CDR1 SGHDT and CDR2 YYEEEE. Trimming took off 0 bases at V and 2 bases at J, with 12 bases between the two ends. The length of the CDR3 is 15 residues. The CDR3 sequence: CASSLATEFPYEQYF. The CDR3 DNA reads TGTGCCAGCAGCTTGGCGACGGAGTTCCCCTACGAGCAGTACTTC.

This clone was observed a handful of times. The V call is TRBV12-5, the J call TRBJ1-6; TRBD1 matches 7 bases. V shed 2 bases and J 10 bases; nucleotides not matched to a gene: 11. The CDR3 extends over 16 amino acids. Germline CDR1 reads LGHNT; CDR2 reads FRNRAP. This CDR3 reads CASGLPRQGRTSPLHF. In DNA, the CDR3 is TGTGCTAGTGGTTTGCCACGACAGGGCCGAACATCACCCCTCCACTTT.

The chain employs TRBV20-1 and TRBJ2-1; D is unresolved. The V and J ends lost 2 bases and 6 bases respectively, with 5 bases between them. Germline values: CDR1 DFQATT, CDR2 SNEGSKA (reference sequence). The CDR3 is 11 residues long. CDR3 loop: CSARFVNEQFF. The CDR3 nucleotides are TGCAGTGCTAGATTCGTCAATGAGCAGTTCTTC.

This clone was seen just once. For the CDR3, the DNA is TGTGCCAGCAGCGTAGAGTTCCGATGGGGGGGCCTCGGAAACACCATATATTTT. Translation gives CASSVEFRWGGLGNTIYF. V usage is TRBV9 and J usage is TRBJ1-3, with D tentatively TRBD1 (6 bases). The V gene lost 0 bases and the J gene lost 4 bases, with 20 bases spanning the gap. This CDR3 has 18 residues. The germline V gene has CDR1 SGDLS and CDR2 YYNGEE.

This clone has only a few counts. This rearrangement joins TRBV9 to TRBJ2-5, with 7 positions matching TRBD2. This CDR3 spans 16 amino acids. The V segment lost 3 bases and the J segment 2 bases; nucleotides outside the gene matches: 10. The germline V gene has CDR1 SGDLS and CDR2 YYNGEE. CDR3 protein: CASSAGLGPSQETQYF. The CDR3 nucleotides are TGTGCCAGCAGCGCAGGACTAGGCCCCAGTCAAGAGACCCAGTACTTC.

The sample holds a few counts of this clone. The gene calls are TRBV2 and TRBJ1-4; 7 nucleotides line up with TRBD1. The germline V gene encodes CDR1 SNHLY and CDR2 FYNNEI. This CDR3 is built from 13 residues. Germline trimming cut 10 bases from V and 6 bases from J; bases unmatched to any gene: 8. CDR3 DNA sequence: TGTGCCACTACAGGGGTAGGGTATGAAAAACTGTTTTTT. It codes for CATTGVGYEKLFF.

The V gene is TRBV5-1, the J gene TRBJ2-3, with D maybe TRBD1 (5 bases). The germline CDR1 and CDR2 sequences are SGHRS and YFSETQ. The germline V and J ends were trimmed by 4 bases and 4 bases, with 10 bases remaining between them. The CDR3 sequence is 13 residues long. CDR3 in amino acids: CASSLKGADTQYF. CDR3 nucleotide sequence: TGCGCCAGCAGCCTAAAAGGGGCAGATACGCAGTATTTT.

This clone was detected a few times. V and J are TRBV5-4 and TRBJ2-1, with a tentative D call TRBD2 (5 bases). The CDR3 length is 13 residues. Looked up from germline, CDR1 is SGHNT and CDR2 is YYREEE (reference sequence). Trimming took 2 bases from V and 3 from J, leaving 6 bases between them. The CDR3 protein is CASSFRDYNEQFF. CDR3 nucleotides: TGTGCCAGCAGCTTTCGGGACTACAATGAGCAGTTCTTC.